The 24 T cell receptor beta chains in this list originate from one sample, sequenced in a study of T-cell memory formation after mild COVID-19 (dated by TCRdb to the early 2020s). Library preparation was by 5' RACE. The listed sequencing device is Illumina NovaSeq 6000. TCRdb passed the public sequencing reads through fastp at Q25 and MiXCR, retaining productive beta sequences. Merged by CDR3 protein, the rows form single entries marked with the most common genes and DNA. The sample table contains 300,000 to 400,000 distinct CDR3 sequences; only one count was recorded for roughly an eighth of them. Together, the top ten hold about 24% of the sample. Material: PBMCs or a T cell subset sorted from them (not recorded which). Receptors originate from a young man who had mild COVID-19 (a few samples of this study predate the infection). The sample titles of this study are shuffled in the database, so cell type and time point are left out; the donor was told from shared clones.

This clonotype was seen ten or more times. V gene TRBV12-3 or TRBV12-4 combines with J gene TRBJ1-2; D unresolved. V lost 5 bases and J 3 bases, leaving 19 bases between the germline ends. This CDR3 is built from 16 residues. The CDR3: CASSPTGPQTYYGYTF. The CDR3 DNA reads TGTGCCAGCAGTCCAACCGGGCCTCAGACCTACTATGGCTACACCTTC.

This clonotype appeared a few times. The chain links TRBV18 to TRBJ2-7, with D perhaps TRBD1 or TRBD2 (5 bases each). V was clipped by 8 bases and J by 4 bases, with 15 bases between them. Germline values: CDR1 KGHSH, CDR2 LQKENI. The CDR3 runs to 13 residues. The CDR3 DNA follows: TGTGCCAGCCGTAAGGGACCGCTATACGAGCAGTACTTC. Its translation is CASRKGPLYEQYF.

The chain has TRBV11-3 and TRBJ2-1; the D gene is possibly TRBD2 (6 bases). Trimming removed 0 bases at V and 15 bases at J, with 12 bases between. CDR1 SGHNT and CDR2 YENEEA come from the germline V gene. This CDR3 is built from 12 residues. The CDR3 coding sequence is TGTGCCAGCAGCTTAGATGAGGAGGGATGGTTCTTC. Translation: CASSLDEEGWFF.

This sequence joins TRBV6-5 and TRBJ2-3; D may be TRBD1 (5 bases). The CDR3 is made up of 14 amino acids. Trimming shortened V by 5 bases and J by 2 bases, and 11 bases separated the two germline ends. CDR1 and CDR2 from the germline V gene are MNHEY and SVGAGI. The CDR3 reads CASSRGLFTDTQYF. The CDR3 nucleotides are TGTGCCAGCAGTAGGGGCCTTTTCACAGATACGCAGTATTTT.

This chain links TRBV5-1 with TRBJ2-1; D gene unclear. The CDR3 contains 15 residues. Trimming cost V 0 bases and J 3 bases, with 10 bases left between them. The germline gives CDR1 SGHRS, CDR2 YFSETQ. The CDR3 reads CASSLAVGIYNEQFF. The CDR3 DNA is TGCGCCAGCAGCTTGGCGGTAGGGATCTACAATGAGCAGTTCTTC.

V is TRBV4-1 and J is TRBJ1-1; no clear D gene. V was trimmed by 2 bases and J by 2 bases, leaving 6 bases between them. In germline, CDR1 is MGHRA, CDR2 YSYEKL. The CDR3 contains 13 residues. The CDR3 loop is CASSQTANTEAFF. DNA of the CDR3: TGCGCCAGCAGCCAAACAGCAAACACTGAAGCTTTCTTT.

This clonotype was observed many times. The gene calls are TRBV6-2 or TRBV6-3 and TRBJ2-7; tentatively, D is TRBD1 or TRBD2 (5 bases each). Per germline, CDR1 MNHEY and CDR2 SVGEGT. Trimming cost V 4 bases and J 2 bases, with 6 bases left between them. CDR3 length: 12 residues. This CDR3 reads CASSWGPYEQYF. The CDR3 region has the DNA TGTGCCAGCAGTTGGGGACCCTACGAGCAGTACTTC.

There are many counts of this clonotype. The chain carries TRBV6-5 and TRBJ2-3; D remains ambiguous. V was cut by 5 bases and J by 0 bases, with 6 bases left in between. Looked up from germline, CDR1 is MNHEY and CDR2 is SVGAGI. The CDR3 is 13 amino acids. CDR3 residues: CASSLQSTDTQYF. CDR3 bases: TGTGCCAGCAGTCTACAGAGCACAGATACGCAGTATTTT.

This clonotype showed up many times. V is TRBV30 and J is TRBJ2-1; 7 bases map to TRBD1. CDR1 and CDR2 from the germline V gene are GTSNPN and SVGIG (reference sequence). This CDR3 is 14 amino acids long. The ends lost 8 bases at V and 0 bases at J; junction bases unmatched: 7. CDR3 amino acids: CAVQGVRSYNEQFF. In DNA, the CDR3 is TGTGCCGTTCAGGGGGTCCGCTCCTACAATGAGCAGTTCTTC.

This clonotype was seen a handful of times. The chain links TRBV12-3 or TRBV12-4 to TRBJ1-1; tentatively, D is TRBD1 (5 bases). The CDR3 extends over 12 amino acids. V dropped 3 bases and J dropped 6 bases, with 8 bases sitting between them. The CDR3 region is CASSFRGAEAFF. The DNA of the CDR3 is TGTGCCAGCAGTTTTCGAGGGGCTGAAGCTTTCTTT.

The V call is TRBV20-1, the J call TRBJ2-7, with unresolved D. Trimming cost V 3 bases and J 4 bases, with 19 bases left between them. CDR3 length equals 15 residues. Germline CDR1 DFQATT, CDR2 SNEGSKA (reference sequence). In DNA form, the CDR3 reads TGCAGTGCTAGGGCGGTACAGAAAAAGTGGTACGAGCAGTACTTC. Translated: CSARAVQKKWYEQYF.

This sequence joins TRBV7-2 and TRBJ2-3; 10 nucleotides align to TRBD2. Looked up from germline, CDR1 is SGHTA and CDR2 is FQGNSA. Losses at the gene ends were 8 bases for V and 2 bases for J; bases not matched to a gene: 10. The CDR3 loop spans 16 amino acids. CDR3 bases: TGTGCCAGCGTCCTGGCTAGCGGGGGAAACACAGATACGCAGTATTTT. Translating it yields CASVLASGGNTDTQYF.

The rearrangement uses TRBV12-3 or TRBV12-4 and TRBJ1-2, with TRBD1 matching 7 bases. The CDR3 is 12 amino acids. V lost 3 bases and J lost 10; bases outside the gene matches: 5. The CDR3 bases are TGTGCCAGCAGTTTGGGGCAGGGGGACTACACCTTC. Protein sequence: CASSLGQGDYTF.

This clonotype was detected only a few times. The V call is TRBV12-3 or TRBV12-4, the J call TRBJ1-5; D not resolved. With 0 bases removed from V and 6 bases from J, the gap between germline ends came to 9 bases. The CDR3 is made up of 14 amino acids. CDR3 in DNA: TGTGCCAGCAGTTTAGCAAGCAGAGGTCAGCCCCAGCATTTT. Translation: CASSLASRGQPQHF.

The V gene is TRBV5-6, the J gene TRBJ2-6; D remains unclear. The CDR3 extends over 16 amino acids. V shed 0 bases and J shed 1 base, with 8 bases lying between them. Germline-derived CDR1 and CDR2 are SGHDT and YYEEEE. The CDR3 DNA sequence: TGTGCCAGCAGCTTGGATCGCCCGTCTGGGGCCAACGTCCTGACTTTC. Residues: CASSLDRPSGANVLTF.

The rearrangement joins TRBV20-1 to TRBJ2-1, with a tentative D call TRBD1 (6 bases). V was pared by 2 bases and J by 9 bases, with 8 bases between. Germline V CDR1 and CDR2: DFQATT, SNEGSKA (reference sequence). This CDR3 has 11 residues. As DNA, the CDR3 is TGCAGTGCTAGAAGGGGGACTGAGCAGTTCTTC. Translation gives CSARRGTEQFF.

The CDR3 DNA reads TGTGCCAGCAGCTTAGGCTTCGGGGACACCATATATTTT. Residues: CASSLGFGDTIYF. The chain employs TRBV11-2 and TRBJ1-3; D is unresolved. Germline CDR1 SGHAT, CDR2 FQNNGV. This CDR3 region has 13 residues. V gave up 1 base and J gave up 8 bases, with 9 bases separating them.

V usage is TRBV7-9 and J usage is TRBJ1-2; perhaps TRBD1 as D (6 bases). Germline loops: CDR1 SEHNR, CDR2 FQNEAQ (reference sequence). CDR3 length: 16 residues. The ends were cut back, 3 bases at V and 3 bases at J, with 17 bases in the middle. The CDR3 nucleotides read TGTGCCAGCAGCTTCACGCTTAACAGGGAGGACTATGGCTACACCTTC. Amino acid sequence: CASSFTLNREDYGYTF. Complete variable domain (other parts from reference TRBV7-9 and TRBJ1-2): DTGVSQNPRHKITKRGQNVTFRCDPISEHNRLYWYRQTLGQGPEFLTYFQNEAQLEKSRLLSDRFSAERPKGSFSTLEIQRTEQGDSAMYLCASSFTLNREDYGYTFGSGTRLTVV.

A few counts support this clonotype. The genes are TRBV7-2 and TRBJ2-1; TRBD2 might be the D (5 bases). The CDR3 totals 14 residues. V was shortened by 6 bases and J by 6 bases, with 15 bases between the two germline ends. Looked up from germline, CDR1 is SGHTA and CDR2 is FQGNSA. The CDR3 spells CASRPLAPRNEQFF. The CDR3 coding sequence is TGTGCCAGCAGACCCCTAGCCCCCCGCAATGAGCAGTTCTTC.

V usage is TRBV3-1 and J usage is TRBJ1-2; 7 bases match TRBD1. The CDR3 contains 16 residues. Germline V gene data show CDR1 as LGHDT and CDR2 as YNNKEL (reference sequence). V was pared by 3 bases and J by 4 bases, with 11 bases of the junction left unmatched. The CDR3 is CASSHRFRTGVYGYTF. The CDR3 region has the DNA TGTGCCAGCAGCCACCGCTTCCGGACAGGAGTCTATGGCTACACCTTC.

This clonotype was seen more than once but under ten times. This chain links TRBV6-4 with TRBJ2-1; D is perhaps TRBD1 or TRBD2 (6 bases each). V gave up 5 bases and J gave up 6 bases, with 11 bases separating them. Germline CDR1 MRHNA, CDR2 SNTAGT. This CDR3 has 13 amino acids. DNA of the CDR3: TGTGCCAGCAGTTGGGGGGCTTTCAATGAGCAGTTCTTC. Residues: CASSWGAFNEQFF.

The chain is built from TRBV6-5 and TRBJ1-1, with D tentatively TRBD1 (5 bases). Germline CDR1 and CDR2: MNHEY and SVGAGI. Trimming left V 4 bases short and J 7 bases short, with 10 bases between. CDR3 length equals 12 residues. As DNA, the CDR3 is TGTGCCAGCAGTTCCCTGACAGATGAAGCTTTCTTT. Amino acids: CASSSLTDEAFF.

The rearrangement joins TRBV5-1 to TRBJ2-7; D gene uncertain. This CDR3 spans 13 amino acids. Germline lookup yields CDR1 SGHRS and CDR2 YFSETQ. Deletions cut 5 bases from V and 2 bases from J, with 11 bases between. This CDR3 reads CASRVTSTYEQYF. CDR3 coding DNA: TGCGCCAGCAGGGTGACTTCGACCTACGAGCAGTACTTC.

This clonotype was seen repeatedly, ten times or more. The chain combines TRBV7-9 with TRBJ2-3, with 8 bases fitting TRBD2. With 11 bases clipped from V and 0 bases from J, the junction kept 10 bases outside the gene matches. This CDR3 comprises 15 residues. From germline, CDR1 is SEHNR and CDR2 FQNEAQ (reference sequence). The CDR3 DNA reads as TGTGCCGGAGGGGAGAAGCGGGGGAGCACAGATACGCAGTATTTT. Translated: CAGGEKRGSTDTQYF.